Listed here are 32 T cell receptor beta chains from one sample, sequenced in a study of OX40 agonist ivuxolimab in advanced cancers. Assay used: immunoSEQ multiplex PCR; TCRdb lists only in-frame clones, some missing. The data hold tens of thousands of clones, with approximately 94% observed a single time. This sample comprised CD4+ or CD8+ T cells sorted from blood, obtained in a trial of the OX40 agonist ivuxolimab. These receptors originate from an adult with an advanced solid tumor such as melanoma, head and neck, liver or kidney cancer.

The table lists this clone with a count of one. This sequence joins TRBV9 and TRBJ1-4; tentatively, D is TRBD1 (5 bases). The germline CDR1 and CDR2 sequences are SGDLS and YYNGEE. V was pared by 3 bases and J by 5 bases, with 14 bases between. CDR3 length: 15 amino acids. CDR3 sequence: CASSAGYYVNEKLFF. DNA of the CDR3: TGTGCCAGCAGCGCAGGGTACTATGTCAATGAAAAACTGTTTTTT.

The CDR3 spells CASSGGRDQGSYGYTF. For the CDR3, the DNA is TGCGCCAGCAGCGGAGGCCGGGACCAAGGGTCCTATGGCTACACCTTC. The chain is built from TRBV5-1 and TRBJ1-2, with a tentative D call TRBD1 (5 bases). The CDR3 totals 16 residues. Trimming stripped 4 bases from V and 4 bases from J, with 20 bases between. Germline assignment: CDR1 SGHRS and CDR2 YFSETQ.

The chain links TRBV6-4 to TRBJ1-1, with D perhaps TRBD1 (5 bases). The CDR3 has 15 residues. Between the trimmed V and J ends, which lost 6 bases and 4 bases, there was a span of 18 bases. Germline V gene sequence: CDR1 MRHNA, CDR2 SNTAGT. The CDR3 spells CASRPSVGLSTEAFF. The CDR3 DNA reads as TGTGCCAGCAGACCTTCCGTGGGACTATCCACTGAAGCTTTCTTT.

This chain connects TRBV5-1 to TRBJ2-1; 9 bases are shared with TRBD2. The CDR3 runs 16 residues. The ends lost 0 bases at V and 6 bases at J; junction bases unmatched: 7. Germline loops: CDR1 SGHRS, CDR2 YFSETQ. The CDR3 region has the DNA TGCGCCAGCAGCTTGGGAGCGGGAGGTGTTGGCAATGAGCAGTTCTTC. This translates into CASSLGAGGVGNEQFF. The full variable domain, completed using reference TRBV5-1 and TRBJ2-1, is KAGVTQTPRYLIKTRGQQVTLSCSPISGHRSVSWYQQTPGQGLQFLFEYFSETQRNKGNFPGRFSGRQFSNSRSEMNVSTLELGDSALYLCASSLGAGGVGNEQFFGPGTRLTVL.

V and J are TRBV6-1 and TRBJ2-3; possible D gene TRBD2, 6 bases. Germline V gives CDR1 MNHNS, CDR2 SASEGT. Trimming cost V 6 bases and J 2 bases, with 9 bases left between them. There are 13 residues in the CDR3. The CDR3 protein is CASSLGLTDTQYF. The CDR3 coding sequence is TGTGCCAGCAGCCTGGGACTCACAGATACGCAGTATTTT.

This clone is a singleton in its sample. The chain is built from TRBV13 and TRBJ2-7; 11 bases line up with TRBD1. The CDR3 has 13 amino acids. The ends lost 5 bases at V and 4 bases at J; junction bases unmatched: 1. Germline-derived CDR1 and CDR2 are PRHDT and FYEKMQ (reference sequence). The CDR3 DNA reads TGTGCCAGCAGCCGGGACAGGGGGTACGAGCAGTACTTC. This sequence encodes CASSRDRGYEQYF. Full variable domain (missing parts from reference TRBV13 and TRBJ2-7): AAGVIQSPRHLIKEKRETATLKCYPIPRHDTVYWYQQGPGQDPQFLISFYEKMQSDKGSIPDRFSAQQFSDYHSELNMSSLELGDSALYFCASSRDRGYEQYFGPGTRLTVT.

The sample holds one count of this clone. The V and J genes are TRBV28 and TRBJ1-2, with D unresolved. Germline V gene sequence: CDR1 MDHEN, CDR2 SYDVKM. Trimming removed 6 bases from V and 8 bases from J, with 16 bases in between. CDR3 size: 13 residues. For the CDR3, the DNA is TGTGCCAGCAGCTACACAGTCTACCGAGGCTACACCTTC. Amino acid sequence: CASSYTVYRGYTF.

The chain links TRBV6-5 to TRBJ1-1; D is unclear. The V and J ends lost 5 bases and 7 bases respectively, with 8 bases between them. Germline values: CDR1 MNHEY, CDR2 SVGAGI. The CDR3 extends over 11 amino acids. The DNA of the CDR3 is TGTGCCAGCAGTAGGGCCGGTGAAGCTTTCTTT. Translated, it gives CASSRAGEAFF.

This chain joins TRBV6-5 and TRBJ1-1; D ambiguous. V lost 0 bases, J lost 1 base, and 9 bases lay in between. The germline V gene has CDR1 MNHEY and CDR2 SVGAGI. This CDR3 spans 15 amino acids. Here the CDR3 reads CASSYSRASNTEAFF. In nucleotides, the CDR3 is TGTGCCAGCAGTTACTCCCGTGCATCGAACACTGAAGCTTTCTTT.

The V gene is TRBV2, the J gene TRBJ2-1, with D possibly being TRBD2 (5 bases). The germline V gene has CDR1 SNHLY and CDR2 FYNNEI. The CDR3 is made up of 14 amino acids. Trimming cost V 8 bases and J 5 bases, with 16 bases left between them. CDR3 DNA: TGTGCCAGCTGTAGCGACATTTGGAACAATGAGCAGTTCTTC. This codes for CASCSDIWNNEQFF.

The chain combines TRBV5-1 with TRBJ1-1, with 9 bases matching TRBD1. The CDR3 covers 16 residues. V gave up 3 bases and J gave up 0 bases; unmatched junction bases: 6. In germline, CDR1 is SGHRS, CDR2 YFSETQ. CDR3 DNA: TGCGCCAGCAGCTCGGGGACAGGGTGGGTGAACACTGAAGCTTTCTTT. Translation gives CASSSGTGWVNTEAFF. The full variable domain, its missing parts supplied by reference TRBV5-1 and TRBJ1-1, is KAGVTQTPRYLIKTRGQQVTLSCSPISGHRSVSWYQQTPGQGLQFLFEYFSETQRNKGNFPGRFSGRQFSNSRSEMNVSTLELGDSALYLCASSSGTGWVNTEAFFGQGTRLTVV.

V and J are TRBV18 and TRBJ1-5; possibly TRBD1 for D (6 bases). CDR1 is KGHSH, CDR2 LQKENI, per germline. The V gene lost 3 bases and the J gene lost 0 bases, with 15 bases spanning the gap. CDR3 size: 17 residues. CDR3 sequence reads: CASSPVLSGDSNQPQHF. The DNA of the CDR3 is TGTGCCAGCTCACCGGTTTTATCAGGGGATAGCAATCAGCCCCAGCATTTT. The complete variable domain, with remaining parts taken from reference TRBV18 and TRBJ1-5, reads NAGVMQNPRHLVRRRGQEARLRCSPMKGHSHVYWYRQLPEEGLKFMVYLQKENIIDESGMPKERFSAEFPKEGPSILRIQQVVRGDSAAYFCASSPVLSGDSNQPQHFGDGTRLSIL.

In its sample, this clone was seen once. V gene TRBV6-5 combines with J gene TRBJ2-7; D remains ambiguous. The V end lost 4 bases, the J end lost 2 bases, and 9 bases lay between the germline ends. From germline, CDR1 is MNHEY and CDR2 SVGAGI. The CDR3 loop spans 13 amino acids. The CDR3 bases are TGTGCCAGCAGTTTCCCGGGTGCCTACGAGCAGTACTTC. It translates to CASSFPGAYEQYF.

The rearrangement joins TRBV5-6 to TRBJ2-4; the D is unclear. Per the germline V gene, CDR1 is SGHDT and CDR2 is YYEEEE. The CDR3 sequence is 15 residues long. Between the trimmed V and J ends, which lost 1 base and 3 bases, there was a span of 11 bases. The CDR3 loop reads CASSLLGKGKNIQYF. The CDR3 coding sequence is TGTGCCAGCAGCTTGCTGGGGAAAGGCAAAAACATTCAGTACTTC.

The CDR3 coding sequence is TGTGCCTTTGCCATGGCCGTAAAGAACACTGAAGCTTTCTTT. This gives the protein CAFAMAVKNTEAFF. The chain uses TRBV30 and TRBJ1-1; no reliable D call. Trimming took off 7 bases at V and 1 base at J, with 16 bases between the two ends. The germline gives CDR1 GTSNPN, CDR2 SVGIG (reference sequence). This CDR3 region has 14 residues. Based on the CDR3 plus reference TRBV30 and TRBJ1-1, the full variable domain is SQTIHQWPATLVQPVGSPLSLECTVEGTSNPNLYWYRQAAGRGLQLLFYSVGIGQISSEVPQNLSASRPQDRQFILSSKKLLLSDSGFYLCAFAMAVKNTEAFFGQGTRLTVV.

The chain joins TRBV4-1 to TRBJ2-4, with D possibly called TRBD1 or TRBD2 (5 bases each). V lost 0 bases and J lost 14, with 11 bases in between. Germline assignment: CDR1 MGHRA and CDR2 YSYEKL. The CDR3 runs to 12 residues. In DNA form, the CDR3 reads TGCGCCAGCAGCCAAGACCAGGGACGGAAGTACTTC. It yields the protein CASSQDQGRKYF.

To note about this clone: At one end the junction does not follow the germline gene, possibly because of a read error. The gene calls are TRBV11-2 and TRBJ2-3; 10 bases are a match to TRBD2. The V gene's germline CDR1 is SGHAT and CDR2 FQNNGV. The CDR3 extends over 15 amino acids. The CDR3 DNA reads TGTGCCAGCAGCTCCGGGACTAGCGACACATATACGCAGTATTTT. Protein product: CASSSGTSDTYTQYF.

The chain joins TRBV27 to TRBJ2-5; 11 bases line up with TRBD2. The end of the DNA aligns better with TRBJ2-7, so the J call may be wrong. The CDR3 spans 17 residues. Germline lookup yields CDR1 MNHEY and CDR2 SMNVEV (reference sequence). The CDR3 here is CASRQGFGTSGTYEQYF. Here the CDR3 DNA reads TGTGCCAGCAGGCAAGGGTTCGGGACTAGCGGTACCTACGAGCAGTACTTC.

J is TRBJ2-1 and V is TRBV5-6, with 10 nucleotides matching TRBD2. Germline lookup yields CDR1 SGHDT and CDR2 YYEEEE. V shed 3 bases and J 8 bases; nucleotides not matched to a gene: 8. The CDR3 length is 15 residues. This CDR3 reads CASSSLAGDPHEQFF. The CDR3 DNA is TGTGCCAGCAGCTCGCTAGCGGGAGACCCTCATGAGCAGTTCTTC.

CDR3 sequence: CAISSGTNTGELFF. The CDR3 nucleotides read TGTGCCATCTCTAGCGGGACGAACACCGGGGAGCTGTTTTTT. The rearrangement joins TRBV10-3 to TRBJ2-2; 9 nucleotides match TRBD2. After removal of 8 bases from V and 0 bases from J, the junction contained 1 base not matched to a gene. Germline CDR1 reads ENHRY; CDR2 reads SYGVKD. The CDR3 is made up of 14 amino acids.

This chain joins TRBV9 and TRBJ1-3; TRBD1 might be the D (5 bases). The V and J ends lost 0 bases and 4 bases respectively, with 17 bases between them. The CDR3 spans 17 residues. Germline CDR1 SGDLS, CDR2 YYNGEE. The DNA of the CDR3 is TGTGCCAGCAGCGTAGAATTCCACAGGTGGTCCGGAAACACCATATATTTT. It yields the protein CASSVEFHRWSGNTIYF.

This chain uses TRBV18 with TRBJ2-3; TRBD2 aligns across 7 bases. The ends lost 1 base at V and 3 bases at J; junction bases unmatched: 7. CDR1 KGHSH and CDR2 LQKENI come from the germline V gene. The CDR3 has 16 amino acids. CDR3 residues: CASSPRGGRATDTQYF. In nucleotides, the CDR3 is TGTGCCAGCTCACCACGGGGCGGGAGAGCTACAGATACGCAGTATTTT.

Concerning this clone itself: Relative to the germline gene, one junction end is altered; a read error may explain this. The rearrangement links TRBV7-7 to TRBJ2-2; TRBD1 matches 8 bases. Germline V gene sequence: CDR1 SSHAT, CDR2 FNYEAQ (reference sequence). This CDR3 contains 15 residues. The CDR3 DNA follows: TGTGCTAGCAGGAAAGACAGGGGGAACACCGGGGAGCTGTTTTTT. Translating it yields CASRKDRGNTGELFF.

The rearrangement joins TRBV10-3 to TRBJ2-2; 13 positions agree with TRBD2. Trimming at V came to 7 bases and at J to 5 bases, leaving 13 bases not matched to a gene. The germline V gene encodes CDR1 ENHRY and CDR2 SYGVKD. This CDR3 has 18 residues. The CDR3 loop reads CAIKGAVGLAGDTGELFF. The CDR3 DNA reads TGTGCCATCAAGGGGGCGGTCGGACTAGCGGGAGATACCGGGGAGCTGTTTTTT.

V is TRBV18 and J is TRBJ1-3, with unresolved D. V shed 6 bases and J shed 4 bases, with 7 bases lying between them. CDR3 size: 12 residues. Germline CDR1 reads KGHSH; CDR2 reads LQKENI. In DNA, the CDR3 is TGTGCCAGCTCGCAGGCGGGAAACACCATATATTTT. It yields the protein CASSQAGNTIYF. The variable domain in full, with the rest retrieved from reference TRBV18 and TRBJ1-3, is NAGVMQNPRHLVRRRGQEARLRCSPMKGHSHVYWYRQLPEEGLKFMVYLQKENIIDESGMPKERFSAEFPKEGPSILRIQQVVRGDSAAYFCASSQAGNTIYFGEGSWLTVV.

The gene calls are TRBV18 and TRBJ2-1; D is unclear. CDR1 and CDR2 from the germline V gene are KGHSH and LQKENI. V was shortened by 3 bases and J by 1 base, with 10 bases between the two germline ends. The CDR3 length is 15 residues. The CDR3 is CASSPSSSSYNEQFF. In DNA form, the CDR3 reads TGTGCCAGCTCACCGAGCAGTTCATCCTACAATGAGCAGTTCTTC.

V and J are TRBV11-3 and TRBJ2-2; D is ambiguous. Between the trimmed V and J ends, which lost 6 bases and 6 bases, there was a span of 11 bases. There are 13 residues in the CDR3. Germline assignment: CDR1 SGHNT and CDR2 YENEEA. The CDR3 region is CASSDRESGELFF. DNA of the CDR3: TGTGCCAGCAGTGATAGGGAATCCGGGGAGCTGTTTTTT. The whole variable domain, filled in from reference TRBV11-3 and TRBJ2-2, reads EAGVVQSPRYKIIEKKQPVAFWCNPISGHNTLYWYLQNLGQGPELLIRYENEEAVDDSQLPKDRFSAERLKGVDSTLKIQPAELGDSAVYLCASSDRESGELFFGEGSRLTVL.

The chain joins TRBV4-2 to TRBJ1-4, with D possibly TRBD1 on 5 matching bases. This CDR3 contains 14 residues. Germline CDR1 is LGHNA and CDR2 is YNFKEQ. Trimming took 4 bases from V and 0 from J, leaving 6 bases between them. CDR3 bases: TGTGCCAGCAGCCCAGGGTCAACTAATGAAAAACTGTTTTTT. This translates into CASSPGSTNEKLFF.

The chain joins TRBV6-1 to TRBJ2-5; the D gene is possibly TRBD1 (6 bases). Germline assignment: CDR1 MNHNS and CDR2 SASEGT. The germline V and J ends were trimmed by 5 bases and 3 bases, with 13 bases remaining between them. CDR3 size: 14 residues. CDR3 protein: CASSRGHSEETQYF. CDR3 nucleotide sequence: TGTGCCAGCAGTAGGGGACACTCAGAAGAGACCCAGTACTTC.

The rearrangement links TRBV10-3 to TRBJ1-5, with D tentatively TRBD1 (6 bases). Germline V CDR1 and CDR2: ENHRY, SYGVKD. This CDR3 has 13 amino acids. The V end was cut by 4 bases, the J end by 7 bases, with 11 bases between. The CDR3 protein is CAISVQGGQPQHF. CDR3 DNA: TGTGCCATCAGTGTACAGGGAGGACAGCCCCAGCATTTT.

The chain is built from TRBV25-1 and TRBJ2-2; the match to TRBD2 covers 7 bases. The CDR3 loop spans 15 amino acids. The germline gives CDR1 MGHDK, CDR2 SYGVNS. V dropped 2 bases and J dropped 5; count of bases not matched to a gene: 5. The CDR3 region is CASSEGLAVTGELFF. The CDR3 DNA is TGTGCCAGCAGTGAAGGGCTAGCGGTAACCGGGGAGCTGTTTTTT.

This clone was picked up a small number of times. The chain employs TRBV7-6 and TRBJ1-5; D is unclear. The germline V gene encodes CDR1 SGHVS and CDR2 FNYEAQ. This CDR3 contains 13 residues. V was trimmed by 1 base and J by 5 bases, leaving 6 bases between them. This CDR3 is CASSLGWDQPQHF. CDR3 nucleotides: TGTGCCAGCAGCTTAGGGTGGGATCAGCCCCAGCATTTT.